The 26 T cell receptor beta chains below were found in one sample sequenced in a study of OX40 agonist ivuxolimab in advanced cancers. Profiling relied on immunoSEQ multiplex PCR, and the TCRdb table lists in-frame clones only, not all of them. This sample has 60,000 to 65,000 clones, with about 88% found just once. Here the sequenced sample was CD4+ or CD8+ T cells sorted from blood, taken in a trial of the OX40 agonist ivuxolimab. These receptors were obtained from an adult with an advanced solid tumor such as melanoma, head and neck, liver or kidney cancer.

The chain's CDR3 is CASPLLANTEAFF. CDR3 nucleotide sequence: TGTGCCAGCCCTTTACTCGCGAACACTGAAGCTTTCTTT. The chain joins TRBV2 to TRBJ1-1; D call uncertain. The CDR3 totals 13 residues. Germline-derived CDR1 and CDR2 are SNHLY and FYNNEI. Between the trimmed V and J ends, which lost 8 bases and 1 base, there was a span of 11 bases. Drawing the rest from reference TRBV2 and TRBJ1-1, the complete variable domain is EPEVTQTPSHQVTQMGQEVILRCVPISNHLYFYWYRQILGQKVEFLVSFYNNEISEKSEIFDDQFSVERPDGSNFTLKIRSTKLEDSAMYFCASPLLANTEAFFGQGTRLTVV.

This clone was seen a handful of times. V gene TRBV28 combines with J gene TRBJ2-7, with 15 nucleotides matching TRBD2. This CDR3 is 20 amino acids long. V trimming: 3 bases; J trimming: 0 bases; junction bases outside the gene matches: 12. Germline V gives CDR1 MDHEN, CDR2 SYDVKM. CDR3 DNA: TGTGCCAGCAGTTTCCCAGCGGGACTAGCGGGAGGTGCTAGCTCCTACGAGCAGTACTTC. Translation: CASSFPAGLAGGASSYEQYF.

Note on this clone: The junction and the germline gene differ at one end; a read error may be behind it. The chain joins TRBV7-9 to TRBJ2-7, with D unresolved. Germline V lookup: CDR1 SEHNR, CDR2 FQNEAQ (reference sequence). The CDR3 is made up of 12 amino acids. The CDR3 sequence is CASSLVAYERYF. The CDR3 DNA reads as TGTGCCAGCAGCTTAGTTGCCTACGAGCGGTACTTC. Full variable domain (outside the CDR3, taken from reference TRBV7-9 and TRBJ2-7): DTGVSQNPRHKITKRGQNVTFRCDPISEHNRLYWYRQTLGQGPEFLTYFQNEAQLEKSRLLSDRFSAERPKGSFSTLEIQRTEQGDSAMYLCASSLVAYERYFGPGTRLTVT.

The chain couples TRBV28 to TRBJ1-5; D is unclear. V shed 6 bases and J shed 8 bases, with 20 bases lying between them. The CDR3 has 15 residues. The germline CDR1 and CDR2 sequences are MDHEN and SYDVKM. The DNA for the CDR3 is TGTGCCAGCAGAACCGTTGGACCCATGGCGGAGCCCCAGCATTTT. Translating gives CASRTVGPMAEPQHF.

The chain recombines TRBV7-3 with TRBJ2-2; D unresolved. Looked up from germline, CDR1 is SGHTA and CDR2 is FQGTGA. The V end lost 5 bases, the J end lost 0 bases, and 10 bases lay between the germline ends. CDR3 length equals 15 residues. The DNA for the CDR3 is TGTGCCAGCAGCCCTGACATACCGAACACCGGGGAGCTGTTTTTT. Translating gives CASSPDIPNTGELFF.

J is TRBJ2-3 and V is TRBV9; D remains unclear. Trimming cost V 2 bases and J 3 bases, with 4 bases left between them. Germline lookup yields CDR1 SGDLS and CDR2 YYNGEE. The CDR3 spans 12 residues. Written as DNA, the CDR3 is TGTGCCAGCAGCGTGGGGACAGATACGCAGTATTTT. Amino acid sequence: CASSVGTDTQYF.

CDR3 protein: CASSSTGLGLAGGDYEQYF. CDR3 coding DNA: TGCGCCAGCAGCTCAACAGGGTTAGGACTAGCGGGAGGGGACTACGAGCAGTACTTC. The chain recombines TRBV5-1 with TRBJ2-7; 15 bases map to TRBD2. The CDR3 is 19 amino acids. The trim removed 3 bases at V and 3 bases at J, leaving 13 bases unmatched. Germline V gives CDR1 SGHRS, CDR2 YFSETQ.

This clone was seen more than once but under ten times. The DNA of the CDR3 is TGTGCCAGCAGCGGGGAAAGGGGGAATGAGCAGTTCTTC. Amino acid sequence: CASSGERGNEQFF. The rearrangement joins TRBV6-5 to TRBJ2-1, with a tentative D call TRBD1 (6 bases). V was clipped by 6 bases and J by 7 bases, with 13 bases between them. Germline CDR1 is MNHEY and CDR2 is SVGAGI. This CDR3 has 13 amino acids.

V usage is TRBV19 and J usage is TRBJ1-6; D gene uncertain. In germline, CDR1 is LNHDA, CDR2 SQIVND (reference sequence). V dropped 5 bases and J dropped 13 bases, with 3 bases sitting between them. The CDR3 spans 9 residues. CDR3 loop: CASSPPLHF. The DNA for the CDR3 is TGTGCCAGTAGTCCCCCCCTCCACTTT. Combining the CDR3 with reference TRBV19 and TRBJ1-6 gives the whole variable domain DGGITQSPKYLFRKEGQNVTLSCEQNLNHDAMYWYRQDPGQGLRLIYYSQIVNDFQKGDIAEGYSVSREKKESFPLTVTSAQKNPTAFYLCASSPPLHFGNGTRLTVT.

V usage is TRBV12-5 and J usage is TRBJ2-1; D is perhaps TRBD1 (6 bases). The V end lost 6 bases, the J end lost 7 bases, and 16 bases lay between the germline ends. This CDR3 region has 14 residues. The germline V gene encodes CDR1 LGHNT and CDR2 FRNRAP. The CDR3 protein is CASGLGGPFNEQFF. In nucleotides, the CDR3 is TGTGCTAGTGGACTTGGGGGCCCCTTTAATGAGCAGTTCTTC.

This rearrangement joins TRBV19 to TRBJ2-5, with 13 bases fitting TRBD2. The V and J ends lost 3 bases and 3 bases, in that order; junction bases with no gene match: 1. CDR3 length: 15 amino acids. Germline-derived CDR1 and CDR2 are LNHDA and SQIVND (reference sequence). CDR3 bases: TGTGCCAGTAGTATCGGGACTAGCGGGGAAGAGACCCAGTACTTC. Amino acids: CASSIGTSGEETQYF. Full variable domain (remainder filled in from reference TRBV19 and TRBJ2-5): DGGITQSPKYLFRKEGQNVTLSCEQNLNHDAMYWYRQDPGQGLRLIYYSQIVNDFQKGDIAEGYSVSREKKESFPLTVTSAQKNPTAFYLCASSIGTSGEETQYFGPGTRLLVL.

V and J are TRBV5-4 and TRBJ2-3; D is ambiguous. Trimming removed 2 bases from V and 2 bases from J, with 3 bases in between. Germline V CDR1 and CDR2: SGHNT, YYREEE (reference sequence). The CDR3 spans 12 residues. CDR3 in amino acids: CASSFLTDTQYF. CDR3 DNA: TGTGCCAGCAGCTTTCTCACAGATACGCAGTATTTT.

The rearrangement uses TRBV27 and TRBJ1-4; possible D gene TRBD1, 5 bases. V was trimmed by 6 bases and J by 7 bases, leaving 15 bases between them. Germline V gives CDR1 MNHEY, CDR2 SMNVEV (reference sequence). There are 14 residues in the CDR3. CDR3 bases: TGTGCCAGCAGCGGGGCGGGGGGGAGTGAAAAACTGTTTTTT. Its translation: CASSGAGGSEKLFF. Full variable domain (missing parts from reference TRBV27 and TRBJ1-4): EAQVTQNPRYLITVTGKKLTVTCSQNMNHEYMSWYRQDPGLGLRQIYYSMNVEVTDKGDVPEGYKVSRKEKRNFPLILESPSPNQTSLYFCASSGAGGSEKLFFGSGTQLSVL.

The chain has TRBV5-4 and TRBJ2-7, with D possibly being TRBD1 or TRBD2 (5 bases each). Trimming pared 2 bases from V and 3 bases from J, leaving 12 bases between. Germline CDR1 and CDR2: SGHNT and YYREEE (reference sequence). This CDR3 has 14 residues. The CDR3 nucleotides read TGTGCCAGCAGCTTCACCGGGACCGGCTACGAGCAGTACTTC. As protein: CASSFTGTGYEQYF.

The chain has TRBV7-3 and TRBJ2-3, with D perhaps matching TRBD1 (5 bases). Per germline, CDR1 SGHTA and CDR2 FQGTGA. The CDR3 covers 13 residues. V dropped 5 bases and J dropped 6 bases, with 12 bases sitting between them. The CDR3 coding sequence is TGTGCCAGCAGCCTGGGGCCTTCCGATACGCAGTATTTT. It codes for CASSLGPSDTQYF.

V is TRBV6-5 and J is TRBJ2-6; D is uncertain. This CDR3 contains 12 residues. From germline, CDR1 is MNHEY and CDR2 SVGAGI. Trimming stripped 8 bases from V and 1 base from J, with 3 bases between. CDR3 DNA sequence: TGTGCCAGCCAGTCTGGGGCCAACGTCCTGACTTTC. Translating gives CASQSGANVLTF.

The CDR3 protein is CASSLLSNTEAFF. The CDR3 DNA reads TGTGCCAGCAGCTTACTCTCGAACACTGAAGCTTTCTTT. The chain joins TRBV7-3 to TRBJ1-1; unclear D gene. The CDR3 spans 13 residues. Germline CDR1 is SGHTA and CDR2 is FQGTGA. Trimming left V 2 bases short and J 1 base short, with 5 bases between.

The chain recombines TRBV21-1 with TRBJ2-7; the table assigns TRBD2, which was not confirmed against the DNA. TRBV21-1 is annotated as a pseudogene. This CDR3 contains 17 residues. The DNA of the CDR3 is TGTGCCAGCAGCAAAGTAGGCGGGCCTTATCCGTCATACGAGCAGTACTTC. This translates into CASSKVGGPYPSYEQYF.

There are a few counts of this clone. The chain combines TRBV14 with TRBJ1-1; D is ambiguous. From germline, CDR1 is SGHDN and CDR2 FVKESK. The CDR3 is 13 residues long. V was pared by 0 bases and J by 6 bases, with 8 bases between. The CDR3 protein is CASSQDLRAEAFF. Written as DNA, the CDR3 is TGTGCCAGCAGCCAAGATCTAAGGGCTGAAGCTTTCTTT.

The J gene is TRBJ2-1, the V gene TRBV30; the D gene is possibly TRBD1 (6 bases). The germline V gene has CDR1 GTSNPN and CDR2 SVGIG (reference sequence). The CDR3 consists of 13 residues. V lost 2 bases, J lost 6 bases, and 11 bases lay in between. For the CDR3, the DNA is TGTGCCTGGAGTCTTACAGGGCCCAATGAGCAGTTCTTC. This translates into CAWSLTGPNEQFF.

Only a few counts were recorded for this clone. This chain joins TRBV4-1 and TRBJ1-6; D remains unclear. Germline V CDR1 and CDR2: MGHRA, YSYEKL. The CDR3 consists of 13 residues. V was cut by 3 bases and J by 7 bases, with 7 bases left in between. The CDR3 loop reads CASSHATNSPLHF. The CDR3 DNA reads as TGCGCCAGCAGCCACGCGACCAATTCACCCCTCCACTTT.

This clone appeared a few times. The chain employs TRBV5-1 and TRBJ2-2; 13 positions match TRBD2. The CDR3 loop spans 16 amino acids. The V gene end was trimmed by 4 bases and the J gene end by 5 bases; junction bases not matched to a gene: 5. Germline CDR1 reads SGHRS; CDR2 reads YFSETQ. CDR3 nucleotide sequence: TGCGCCAGCAGCCCCAGACTAGCGGGAGGAACCGGGGAGCTGTTTTTT. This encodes CASSPRLAGGTGELFF.

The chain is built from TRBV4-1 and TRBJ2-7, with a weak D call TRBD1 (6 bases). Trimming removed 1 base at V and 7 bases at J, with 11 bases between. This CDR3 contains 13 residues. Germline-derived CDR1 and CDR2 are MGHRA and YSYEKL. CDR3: CASSQVGQNEQYF. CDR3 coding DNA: TGCGCCAGCAGCCAAGTAGGACAGAATGAGCAGTACTTC.

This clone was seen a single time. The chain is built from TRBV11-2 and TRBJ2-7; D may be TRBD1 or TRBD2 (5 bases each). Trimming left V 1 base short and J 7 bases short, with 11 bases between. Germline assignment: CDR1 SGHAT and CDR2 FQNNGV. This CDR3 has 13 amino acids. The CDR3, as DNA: TGTGCCAGCAGCTTAGCTGGGGGTCGTGAGCAGTACTTC. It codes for CASSLAGGREQYF. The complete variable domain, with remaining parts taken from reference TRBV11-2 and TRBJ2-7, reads EAGVAQSPRYKIIEKRQSVAFWCNPISGHATLYWYQQILGQGPKLLIQFQNNGVVDDSQLPKDRFSAERLKGVDSTLKIQPAKLEDSAVYLCASSLAGGREQYFGPGTRLTVT.

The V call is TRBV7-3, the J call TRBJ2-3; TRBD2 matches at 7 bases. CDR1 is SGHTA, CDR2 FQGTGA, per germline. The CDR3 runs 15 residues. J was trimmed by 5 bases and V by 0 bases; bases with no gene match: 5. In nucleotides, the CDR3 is TGTGCCAGCAGCTTAACTGCGGGAGCAATAGATACGCAGTATTTT. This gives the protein CASSLTAGAIDTQYF.

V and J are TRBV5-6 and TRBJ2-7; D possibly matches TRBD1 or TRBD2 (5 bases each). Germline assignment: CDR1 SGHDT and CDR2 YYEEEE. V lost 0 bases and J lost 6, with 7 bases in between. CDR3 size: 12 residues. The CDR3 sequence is CASSLGGFEQYF. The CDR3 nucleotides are TGTGCCAGCAGCTTGGGGGGGTTCGAGCAGTACTTC. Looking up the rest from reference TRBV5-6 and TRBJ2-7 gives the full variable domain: DAGVTQSPTHLIKTRGQQVTLRCSPKSGHDTVSWYQQALGQGPQFIFQYYEEEERQRGNFPDRFSGHQFPNYSSELNVNALLLGDSALYLCASSLGGFEQYFGPGTRLTVT.